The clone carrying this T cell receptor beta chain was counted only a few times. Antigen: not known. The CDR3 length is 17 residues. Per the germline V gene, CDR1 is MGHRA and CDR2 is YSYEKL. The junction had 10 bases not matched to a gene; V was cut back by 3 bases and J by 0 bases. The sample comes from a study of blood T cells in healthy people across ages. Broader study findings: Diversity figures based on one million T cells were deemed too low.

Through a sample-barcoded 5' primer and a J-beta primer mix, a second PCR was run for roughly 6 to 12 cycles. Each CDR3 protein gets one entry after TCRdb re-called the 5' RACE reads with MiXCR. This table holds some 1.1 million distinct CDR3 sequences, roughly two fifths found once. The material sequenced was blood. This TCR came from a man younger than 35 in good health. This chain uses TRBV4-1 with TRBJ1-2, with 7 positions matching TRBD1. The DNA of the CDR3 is TGCGCCAGCAGCCAGGCGATCCCCGACAGGGCTAACTATGGCTACACCTTC. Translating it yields CASSQAIPDRANYGYTF.